The next 23 T cell receptor beta chains were all read from a single sample in a study of CD8+ T cells in alopecia areata. RNA was extracted and reverse transcribed into cDNA as the sequencing template. Libraries were prepared by immunoSEQ multiplex PCR; TCRdb keeps only in-frame clonotypes and omits some of them. The repertoire holds roughly 190,000 clones, with 50% to 60% as singletons. Indicated treatment: oral pan-JAK inhibitor, 5-10 mg twice daily. Sequences were derived from CD4+ T cells sorted from blood, sampled at week 4, from a patient treated with tofacitinib. These receptors were obtained from a human donor with alopecia areata.

The CDR3 nucleotides read TGTGCCAGCAGTGAACCCCTGGGGACGAACACTGAAGCTTTCTTT. Protein: CASSEPLGTNTEAFF. The chain uses TRBV25-1 and TRBJ1-1, with D perhaps matching TRBD1 (5 bases). The V end lost 2 bases, the J end lost 1 base, and 11 bases lay between the germline ends. The CDR3 is 15 amino acids. The germline gives CDR1 MGHDK, CDR2 SYGVNS.

This clone has only a few counts. This rearrangement joins TRBV10-3 to TRBJ2-1, with 10 bases lining up with TRBD1. This CDR3 spans 14 amino acids. CDR1 and CDR2 (germline): ENHRY, SYGVKD. V gave up 6 bases and J gave up 7 bases; unmatched junction bases: 6. The CDR3 reads CAISGQGVTNEQFF. CDR3 nucleotide sequence: TGTGCCATCAGCGGACAGGGGGTAACTAATGAGCAGTTCTTC.

The CDR3 bases are TGTGCCAGCAGTGAAGACAGGGGAACTGAAGCTTTCTTT. Translation: CASSEDRGTEAFF. The gene calls are TRBV2 and TRBJ1-1, with TRBD1 identical over 7 bases. The CDR3 contains 13 residues. V lost 1 base to trimming and J lost 5 bases; unmatched junction nucleotides: 1. Germline values: CDR1 SNHLY, CDR2 FYNNEI. Combining the CDR3 with reference TRBV2 and TRBJ1-1 gives the whole variable domain EPEVTQTPSHQVTQMGQEVILRCVPISNHLYFYWYRQILGQKVEFLVSFYNNEISEKSEIFDDQFSVERPDGSNFTLKIRSTKLEDSAMYFCASSEDRGTEAFFGQGTRLTVV.

This chain uses TRBV6-5 with TRBJ2-3, with 10 bases fitting TRBD2. This CDR3 has 16 residues. The V segment lost 2 bases and the J segment 5 bases; nucleotides outside the gene matches: 7. The V gene's germline CDR1 is MNHEY and CDR2 SVGAGI. The CDR3, as DNA: TGTGCCAGCAGTTACCACCCGGGACTAGCGCTAGATACGCAGTATTTT. It codes for CASSYHPGLALDTQYF.

The genes are TRBV5-6 and TRBJ1-1; 12 nucleotides match TRBD1. V was pared by 7 bases and J by 5 bases, with 6 bases of the junction left unmatched. This CDR3 region has 14 residues. Looked up from germline, CDR1 is SGHDT and CDR2 is YYEEEE. CDR3 amino acids: CASGDRGRMTEAFF. The CDR3 region has the DNA TGTGCCAGCGGGGACAGGGGGCGCATGACTGAAGCTTTCTTT.

The V and J genes are TRBV15 and TRBJ1-2; maybe TRBD1 (6 bases). CDR1 is LNHNV and CDR2 is YYDKDF in the germline V gene (reference sequence). The CDR3 is 13 amino acids. The V end was cut by 2 bases, the J end by 10 bases, with 14 bases between. The DNA of the CDR3 is TGTGCCACCAGCAGATCCGGGACACTGGACTACACCTTC. Its translation is CATSRSGTLDYTF.

This chain links TRBV6-6 with TRBJ2-5, with TRBD1 matching 8 bases. Per the germline V gene, CDR1 is MNHNY and CDR2 is SVGAGI (reference sequence). The CDR3 spans 15 residues. V dropped 0 bases and J dropped 7; count of bases not matched to a gene: 7. The DNA of the CDR3 is TGTGCCAGCAGTTACTCGGACAGGGTCGAAGGGACCCAGTACTTC. Translation gives CASSYSDRVEGTQYF.

In its sample, this clone was seen a few times. The chain employs TRBV2 and TRBJ2-1; 8 nucleotides align to TRBD2. Germline V gene sequence: CDR1 SNHLY, CDR2 FYNNEI. Trimming at V came to 2 bases and at J to 1 base, leaving 13 bases not matched to a gene. This CDR3 region has 19 residues. CDR3 nucleotide sequence: TGTGCCAGCAGTGAAAGAAGGTGGACTAGCCCTAATTCCTACAATGAGCAGTTCTTC. Amino acids: CASSERRWTSPNSYNEQFF.

The rearrangement links TRBV5-1 to TRBJ2-3, with D perhaps matching TRBD1 (6 bases). The CDR3 has 14 residues. The germline gives CDR1 SGHRS, CDR2 YFSETQ. V was shortened by 4 bases and J by 4 bases, with 13 bases between the two germline ends. The CDR3: CASSPGTLADTQYF. The DNA for the CDR3 is TGCGCCAGCAGCCCCGGGACACTCGCAGATACGCAGTATTTT.

The J gene is TRBJ2-7, the V gene TRBV9, with a possible D match to TRBD1 (6 bases). Trimming cost V 4 bases and J 1 base, with 12 bases left between them. Germline V lookup: CDR1 SGDLS, CDR2 YYNGEE. The length of the CDR3 is 14 residues. In DNA form, the CDR3 reads TGTGCCAGCAGCATGAACAGGGTATCCTACGAGCAGTACTTC. Translated: CASSMNRVSYEQYF.

This chain connects TRBV11-2 to TRBJ2-5; D might be TRBD1 (6 bases). Trimming removed 4 bases from V and 2 bases from J, with 20 bases in between. This CDR3 contains 17 residues. The germline CDR1 and CDR2 sequences are SGHAT and FQNNGV. The CDR3 DNA reads TGTGCCAGCAGCTCACCTCCCTACGACAGGCTACAAGAGACCCAGTACTTC. Translation gives CASSSPPYDRLQETQYF.

V and J are TRBV19 and TRBJ1-2; 7 bases are shared with TRBD1. V gave up 5 bases and J gave up 3 bases; unmatched junction bases: 12. CDR1 LNHDA and CDR2 SQIVND come from the germline V gene (reference sequence). This CDR3 spans 16 amino acids. The CDR3 is CASSFGQDLRYYGYTF. CDR3 bases: TGTGCCAGTAGTTTCGGACAGGATCTACGTTACTATGGCTACACCTTC.

V is TRBV10-3 and J is TRBJ2-1, with D tentatively TRBD2 (6 bases). Trimming pared 5 bases from V and 3 bases from J, leaving 14 bases between. CDR3 length: 15 amino acids. Germline CDR1 reads ENHRY; CDR2 reads SYGVKD. CDR3 nucleotide sequence: TGTGCCATCAGTCCGGGACTCACAAGCTACAATGAGCAGTTCTTC. Translated: CAISPGLTSYNEQFF.

V usage is TRBV7-2 and J usage is TRBJ2-3; 9 nucleotides agree with TRBD2. CDR3 length: 15 residues. Per germline, CDR1 SGHTA and CDR2 FQGNSA. V was pared by 1 base and J by 5 bases, with 4 bases of the junction left unmatched. The CDR3 DNA reads as TGTGCCAGCAGCTTAGAGCGGCGGGGGGGAGATACGCAGTATTTT. This gives the protein CASSLERRGGDTQYF. The full variable domain, completed using reference TRBV7-2 and TRBJ2-3, is GAGVSQSPSNKVTEKGKDVELRCDPISGHTALYWYRQSLGQGLEFLIYFQGNSAPDKSGLPSDRFSAERTGGSVSTLTIQRTQQEDSAVYLCASSLERRGGDTQYFGPGTRLTVL.

This chain connects TRBV6-1 to TRBJ2-3; 10 bases are a match to TRBD2. V shed 0 bases, J shed 7 bases, and the junction held 10 bases outside the gene matches. The CDR3 runs 17 residues. CDR1 is MNHNS, CDR2 SASEGT, per germline. This chain's CDR3 is CASSEALPSGGRNTQYF. The CDR3 DNA follows: TGTGCCAGCAGTGAAGCGCTTCCTAGCGGGGGAAGGAATACGCAGTATTTT.

This chain joins TRBV2 and TRBJ2-1; 12 positions match TRBD2. CDR1 and CDR2 from the germline V gene are SNHLY and FYNNEI. CDR3 length equals 15 residues. V was pared by 3 bases and J by 10 bases, with 7 bases of the junction left unmatched. Here the CDR3 DNA reads TGTGCCAGCAGTGACTCTAGCGGGGGGGCAATGGAGCAGTTCTTC. This codes for CASSDSSGGAMEQFF.

This clone turned up a few times. The rearrangement uses TRBV19 and TRBJ1-5, with D tentatively TRBD1 (5 bases). The length of the CDR3 is 15 residues. Germline lookup yields CDR1 LNHDA and CDR2 SQIVND (reference sequence). The ends were cut back, 3 bases at V and 3 bases at J, with 12 bases in the middle. The CDR3 region is CASSIGGENNQPQHF. CDR3 nucleotide sequence: TGTGCCAGTAGTATCGGAGGGGAGAACAATCAGCCCCAGCATTTT.

The chain uses TRBV14 and TRBJ1-1; possible D gene TRBD1, 5 bases. The CDR3 has 14 residues. In germline, CDR1 is SGHDN, CDR2 FVKESK. The V and J ends lost 3 bases and 5 bases respectively, with 13 bases between them. The CDR3 sequence: CASSHSPGGTEAFF. In DNA, the CDR3 is TGTGCCAGCAGCCACTCCCCGGGGGGGACTGAAGCTTTCTTT.

The rearrangement links TRBV2 to TRBJ1-2; TRBD1 agrees at 11 bases. Trimming removed 4 bases from V and 4 bases from J; junction bases left unmatched: 5. Germline V lookup: CDR1 SNHLY, CDR2 FYNNEI. CDR3 length equals 15 residues. CDR3 nucleotide sequence: TGTGCCAGCAGTGGAGGACAGGGGGCGAGCTATGGCTACACCTTC. Protein sequence: CASSGGQGASYGYTF.

The rearrangement links TRBV15 to TRBJ2-7; D remains ambiguous. Looked up from germline, CDR1 is LNHNV and CDR2 is YYDKDF (reference sequence). The CDR3 loop spans 18 amino acids. With 0 bases removed from V and 1 base from J, the gap between germline ends came to 19 bases. This chain's CDR3 is CATSRDRSSPWVSYEQYF. The CDR3 nucleotides are TGTGCCACCAGCAGAGATCGGTCATCCCCTTGGGTTTCCTACGAGCAGTACTTC.

V gene TRBV5-1 combines with J gene TRBJ2-5; D may be TRBD1 or TRBD2 (5 bases each). CDR1 is SGHRS and CDR2 is YFSETQ in the germline V gene. V shed 4 bases and J shed 0 bases, with 13 bases lying between them. This CDR3 region has 15 residues. The CDR3 nucleotides are TGCGCCAGCAGCCTTCAGGTGGGGGACCAAGAGACCCAGTACTTC. This gives the protein CASSLQVGDQETQYF.

The chain is built from TRBV10-3 and TRBJ1-2; D gene ambiguous. Germline lookup yields CDR1 ENHRY and CDR2 SYGVKD. The CDR3 loop spans 13 amino acids. Trimming pared 3 bases from V and 4 bases from J, leaving 9 bases between. The CDR3 is CAISEPLLYGYTF. The CDR3 DNA sequence: TGTGCCATCAGTGAACCTCTACTCTATGGCTACACCTTC.

The chain links TRBV5-1 to TRBJ2-3; no clear D. Trimming stripped 1 base from V and 2 bases from J, with 11 bases between. This CDR3 region has 15 residues. CDR1 is SGHRS and CDR2 is YFSETQ in the germline V gene. The CDR3 region has the DNA TGCGCCAGCAGCTTGTTACAAAGCGACACAGATACGCAGTATTTT. Amino acid sequence: CASSLLQSDTDTQYF.